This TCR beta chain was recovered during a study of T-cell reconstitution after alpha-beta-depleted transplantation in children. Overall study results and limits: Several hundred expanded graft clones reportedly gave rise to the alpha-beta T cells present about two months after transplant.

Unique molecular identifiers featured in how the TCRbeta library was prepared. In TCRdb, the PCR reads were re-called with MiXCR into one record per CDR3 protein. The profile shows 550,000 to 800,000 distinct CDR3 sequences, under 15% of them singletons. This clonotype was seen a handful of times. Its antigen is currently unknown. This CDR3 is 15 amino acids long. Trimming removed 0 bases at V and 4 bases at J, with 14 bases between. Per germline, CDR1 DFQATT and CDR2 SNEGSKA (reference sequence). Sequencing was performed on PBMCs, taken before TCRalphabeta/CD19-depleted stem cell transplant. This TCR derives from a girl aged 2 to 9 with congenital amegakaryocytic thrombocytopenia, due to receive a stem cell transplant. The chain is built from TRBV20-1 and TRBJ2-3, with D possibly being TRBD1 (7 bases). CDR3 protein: CSARDGGQGADTQYF. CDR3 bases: TGCAGTGCTAGAGATGGGGGGCAGGGGGCAGATACGCAGTATTTT.